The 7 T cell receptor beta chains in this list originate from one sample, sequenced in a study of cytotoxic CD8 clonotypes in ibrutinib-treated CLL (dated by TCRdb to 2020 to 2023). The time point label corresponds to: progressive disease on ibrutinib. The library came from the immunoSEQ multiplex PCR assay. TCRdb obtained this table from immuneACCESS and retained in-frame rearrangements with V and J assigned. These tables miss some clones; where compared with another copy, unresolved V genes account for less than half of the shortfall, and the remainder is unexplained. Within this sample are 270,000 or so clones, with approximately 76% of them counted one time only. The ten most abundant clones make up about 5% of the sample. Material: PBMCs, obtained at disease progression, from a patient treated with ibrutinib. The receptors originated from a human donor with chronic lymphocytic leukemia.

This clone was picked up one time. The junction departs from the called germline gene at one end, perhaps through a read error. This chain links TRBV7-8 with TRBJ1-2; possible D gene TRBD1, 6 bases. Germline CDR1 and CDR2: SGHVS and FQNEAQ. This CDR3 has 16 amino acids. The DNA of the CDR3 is TGTGCCAGCAGCTTAGGCCCCCAGGGCCTGACAGGAAGGTGGTTATTC. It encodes CASSLGPQGLTGRWLF.

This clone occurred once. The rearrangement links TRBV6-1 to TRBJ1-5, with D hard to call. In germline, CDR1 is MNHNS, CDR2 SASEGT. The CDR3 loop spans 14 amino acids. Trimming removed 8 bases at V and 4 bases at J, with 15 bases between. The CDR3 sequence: CASQEKVWNQPQHF. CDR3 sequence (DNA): TGTGCCAGCCAGGAAAAGGTCTGGAATCAGCCCCAGCATTTT.

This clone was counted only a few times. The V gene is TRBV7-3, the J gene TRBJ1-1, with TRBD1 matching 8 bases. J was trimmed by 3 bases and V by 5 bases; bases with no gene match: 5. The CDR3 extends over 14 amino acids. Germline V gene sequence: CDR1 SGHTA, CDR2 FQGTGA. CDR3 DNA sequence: TGTGCCAGCAGCCTATCAGGGGGCCACACTGAAGCTTTCTTT. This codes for CASSLSGGHTEAFF.

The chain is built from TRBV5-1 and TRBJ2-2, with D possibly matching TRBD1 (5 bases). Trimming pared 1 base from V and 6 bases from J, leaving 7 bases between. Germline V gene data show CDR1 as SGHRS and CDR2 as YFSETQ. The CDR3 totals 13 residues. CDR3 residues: CASSLSRAGELFF. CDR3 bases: TGCGCCAGCAGCTTGTCCAGGGCCGGGGAGCTGTTTTTT. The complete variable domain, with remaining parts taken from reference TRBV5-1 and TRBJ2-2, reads KAGVTQTPRYLIKTRGQQVTLSCSPISGHRSVSWYQQTPGQGLQFLFEYFSETQRNKGNFPGRFSGRQFSNSRSEMNVSTLELGDSALYLCASSLSRAGELFFGEGSRLTVL.

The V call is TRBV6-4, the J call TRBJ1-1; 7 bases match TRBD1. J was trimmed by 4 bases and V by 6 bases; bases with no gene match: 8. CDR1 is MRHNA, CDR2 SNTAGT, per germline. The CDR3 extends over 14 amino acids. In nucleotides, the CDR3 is TGTGCCAGCAGGACAGGGATGGGGGGCACTGAAGCTTTCTTT. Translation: CASRTGMGGTEAFF.

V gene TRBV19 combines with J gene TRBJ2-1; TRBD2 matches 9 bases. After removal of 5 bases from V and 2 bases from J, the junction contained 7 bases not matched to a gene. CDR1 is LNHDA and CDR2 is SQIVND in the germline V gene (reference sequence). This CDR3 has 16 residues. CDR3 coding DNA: TGTGCCAGTAGTGCGACTAGCGGTGATCCCTACAATGAGCAGTTCTTC. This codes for CASSATSGDPYNEQFF.

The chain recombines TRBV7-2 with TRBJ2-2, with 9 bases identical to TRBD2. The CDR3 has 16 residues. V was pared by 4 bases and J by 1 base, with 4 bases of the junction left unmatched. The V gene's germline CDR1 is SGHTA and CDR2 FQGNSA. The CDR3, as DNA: TGTGCCAGCAGCTCCCGGACTAGCGTGAACACCGGGGAGCTGTTTTTT. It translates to CASSSRTSVNTGELFF.